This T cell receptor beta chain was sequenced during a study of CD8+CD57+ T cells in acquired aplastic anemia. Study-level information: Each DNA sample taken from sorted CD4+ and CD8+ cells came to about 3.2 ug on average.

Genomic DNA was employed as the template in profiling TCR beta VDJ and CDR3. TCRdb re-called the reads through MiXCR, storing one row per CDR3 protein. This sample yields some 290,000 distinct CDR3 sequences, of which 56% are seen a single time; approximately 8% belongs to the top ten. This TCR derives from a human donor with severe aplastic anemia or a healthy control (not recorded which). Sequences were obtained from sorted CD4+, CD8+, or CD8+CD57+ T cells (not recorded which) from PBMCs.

CDR3 in amino acids: CASGFTTPLSGGLVNTGELFF. CDR3 bases: TGTGCTAGTGGTTTCACAACTCCGCTTAGCGGGGGCCTTGTGAACACCGGGGAGCTGTTTTTT. The chain carries TRBV12-5 and TRBJ2-2, with 9 bases aligning to TRBD2. Germline assignment: CDR1 LGHNT and CDR2 FRNRAP. The CDR3 is made up of 21 amino acids. J was trimmed by 1 base and V by 3 bases; bases with no gene match: 18.